The 31 T cell receptor beta chains reported below all come from one sample, sequenced in a study of a mutant IDH1 vaccine in newly diagnosed glioma. Clones were sequenced by immunoSEQ multiplex PCR, and TCRdb holds only the in-frame ones, with some missing. The repertoire consists of almost 95,000 clones, with just under 90% occurring once and the leading ten covering 0.6% to 0.95%. Time point reported: week 47, end of study. Each vaccine dose was 300 ug of mutant IDH1 20-mer peptide, with topical imiquimod. Which antigens these TCRs recognize remains unknown. The material sequenced was PBMCs, taken from a glioma patient whose treatment included an IDH1 peptide vaccine. The receptors here all came from a woman between 45 and 65 years old with glioma.

The CDR3 DNA reads TGTGCCAGCGCCCAAGGGGCGGGAGACCTCTACGAGCAGTACTTC. This sequence encodes CASAQGAGDLYEQYF. The J gene is TRBJ2-7, the V gene TRBV7-3; 7 bases are a match to TRBD2. CDR1 and CDR2 from the germline V gene are SGHTA and FQGTGA. The V and J ends lost 8 bases and 3 bases, in that order; junction bases with no gene match: 13. This CDR3 has 15 amino acids.

This chain connects TRBV28 to TRBJ1-2; 10 bases agree with TRBD1. Germline values: CDR1 MDHEN, CDR2 SYDVKM. With 4 bases clipped from V and 1 base from J, the junction kept 6 bases outside the gene matches. This CDR3 is built from 16 residues. The CDR3 spells CASSSGQGDDNYGYTF. The CDR3 region has the DNA TGTGCCAGCAGTTCCGGACAGGGGGATGATAACTATGGCTACACCTTC.

The CDR3 DNA sequence: TGTGCCAGCAAACCAGACAGGGGGCCATGGCAGCCCCAGCATTTT. The encoded protein is CASKPDRGPWQPQHF. V and J are TRBV27 and TRBJ1-5; 10 bases align to TRBD1. The ends lost 7 bases at V and 7 bases at J; junction bases unmatched: 10. The V gene's germline CDR1 is MNHEY and CDR2 SMNVEV (reference sequence). The CDR3 covers 15 residues.

This sequence joins TRBV6-1 and TRBJ1-1; a weak D match, TRBD1 (5 bases). The CDR3 is 14 amino acids. CDR1 and CDR2 from the germline V gene are MNHNS and SASEGT. The V gene lost 2 bases and the J gene lost 1 base, with 8 bases spanning the gap. The CDR3 protein is CASSEPGGNTEAFF. CDR3 nucleotides: TGTGCCAGCAGTGAACCGGGGGGGAACACTGAAGCTTTCTTT.

Notes on this clone: Its ends do not fully match the called genes, so a read error is possible. This rearrangement joins TRBV6-5 to TRBJ2-5; D possibly corresponds to TRBD1 (5 bases). The germline V gene encodes CDR1 MNHEY and CDR2 SVGAGI. The CDR3 has 13 residues. The CDR3 spells CATLGANQKTQYF. In DNA, the CDR3 is TGTGCCACCCTAGGGGCAAACCAAAAGACCCAGTACTTC.

CDR3 protein: CASSLDRSYNEQFF. For the CDR3, the DNA is TGCGCCAGCAGCCTTGACAGGTCCTACAATGAGCAGTTCTTC. The J gene is TRBJ2-1, the V gene TRBV5-1; a possible D gene is TRBD1 (6 bases). The germline V gene encodes CDR1 SGHRS and CDR2 YFSETQ. The CDR3 loop spans 14 amino acids. Trimming took off 4 bases at V and 1 base at J, with 9 bases between the two ends.

This clone was detected only once. The V and J genes are TRBV18 and TRBJ1-1; D is uncertain. This CDR3 comprises 14 residues. V lost 2 bases and J 0 bases, leaving 7 bases between the germline ends. Germline CDR1 KGHSH, CDR2 LQKENI. In nucleotides, the CDR3 is TGTGCCAGCTCACCAAACACGATGAACACTGAAGCTTTCTTT. Its protein product is CASSPNTMNTEAFF.

V gene TRBV18 combines with J gene TRBJ2-3, with 8 bases that match TRBD2. The CDR3 loop spans 14 amino acids. J lost 0 bases, V lost 6 bases, and 2 bases had no gene match. CDR1 is KGHSH and CDR2 is LQKENI in the germline V gene. The CDR3 is CASSREGSTDTQYF. CDR3 coding DNA: TGTGCCAGCTCCCGGGAGGGGAGCACAGATACGCAGTATTTT.

V usage is TRBV7-2 and J usage is TRBJ2-1, with 13 bases lining up with TRBD2. V lost 2 bases to trimming and J lost 5 bases; unmatched junction nucleotides: 9. Germline V gene lookup returns CDR1 SGHTA and CDR2 FQGNSA. This CDR3 has 18 amino acids. DNA of the CDR3: TGTGCCAGCAGCTTATCGGCGGGGGGACTAGCGGGAAACAATGAGCAGTTCTTC. Translation gives CASSLSAGGLAGNNEQFF.

This clone appeared a single time. The rearrangement joins TRBV28 to TRBJ2-7; D is perhaps TRBD1 (6 bases). Trimming took off 6 bases at V and 3 bases at J, with 18 bases between the two ends. The CDR3 is 15 amino acids. The germline CDR1 and CDR2 sequences are MDHEN and SYDVKM. CDR3 sequence (DNA): TGTGCCAGCAGCTTCAGACAGGTCCGAGGCTACGAGCAGTACTTC. Protein product: CASSFRQVRGYEQYF.

This clone occurred once. The rearrangement joins TRBV30 to TRBJ2-1, with a tentative D call TRBD2 (6 bases). Looked up from germline, CDR1 is GTSNPN and CDR2 is SVGIG (reference sequence). Between the trimmed V and J ends, which lost 4 bases and 7 bases, there was a span of 11 bases. This CDR3 has 12 amino acids. The CDR3 region is CAWTRDFNEQFF. CDR3 bases: TGTGCCTGGACCAGGGACTTTAATGAGCAGTTCTTC.

The rearrangement links TRBV7-2 to TRBJ2-5; the match to TRBD2 covers 12 bases. Per germline, CDR1 SGHTA and CDR2 FQGNSA. Trimming took 5 bases from V and 4 from J; bases not matched to a gene: 11. This CDR3 is built from 17 residues. The CDR3: CASSHRLAGVTRETQYF. The CDR3 coding sequence is TGTGCCAGCAGCCACCGACTAGCGGGAGTTACACGAGAGACCCAGTACTTC.

The CDR3, as DNA: TGTGCCAGTAGTATTCCGGGACAGAAGAACTATGGCTACACCTTC. Encoded protein: CASSIPGQKNYGYTF. J is TRBJ1-2 and V is TRBV19, with 7 bases aligning to TRBD1. The CDR3 length is 15 residues. From germline, CDR1 is LNHDA and CDR2 SQIVND (reference sequence). V was pared by 3 bases and J by 2 bases, with 6 bases of the junction left unmatched.

CDR3 loop: CSVSPIYMNTEAFF. The CDR3 bases are TGCAGCGTATCCCCAATTTACATGAACACTGAAGCTTTCTTT. The V call is TRBV29-1, the J call TRBJ1-1; D gene unclear. CDR3 length equals 14 residues. The V gene's germline CDR1 is SQVTM and CDR2 ANQGSEA. V was cut by 6 bases and J by 0 bases, with 14 bases left in between.

This clone was counted a single time. The rearrangement links TRBV7-9 to TRBJ1-2, with D unresolved. The CDR3 covers 11 residues. Deletions cut 9 bases from V and 6 bases from J, with 11 bases between. Germline lookup yields CDR1 SEHNR and CDR2 FQNEAQ (reference sequence). The CDR3 is CASGVGDGYTF. In nucleotides, the CDR3 is TGTGCCAGTGGGGTCGGAGATGGCTACACCTTC.

With regard to this clone: Within the sample, other DNA sequences also encode this same CDR3. This rearrangement joins TRBV28 to TRBJ2-1; 7 positions agree with TRBD2. The trim removed 6 bases at V and 6 bases at J, leaving 2 bases unmatched. The CDR3 contains 12 residues. Germline CDR1 MDHEN, CDR2 SYDVKM. This chain's CDR3 is CASSSGGNEQFF. CDR3 bases: TGTGCCAGCAGCTCGGGGGGCAATGAGCAGTTCTTC.

V is TRBV5-1 and J is TRBJ1-1; D might be TRBD1 (5 bases). Looked up from germline, CDR1 is SGHRS and CDR2 is YFSETQ. Trimming took off 0 bases at V and 10 bases at J, with 16 bases between the two ends. CDR3 size: 14 residues. CDR3 sequence reads: CASSLEQPLGGAFF. CDR3 nucleotides: TGCGCCAGCAGCTTGGAACAGCCTCTCGGGGGAGCTTTCTTT. Based on the CDR3 plus reference TRBV5-1 and TRBJ1-1, the full variable domain is KAGVTQTPRYLIKTRGQQVTLSCSPISGHRSVSWYQQTPGQGLQFLFEYFSETQRNKGNFPGRFSGRQFSNSRSEMNVSTLELGDSALYLCASSLEQPLGGAFFGQGTRLTVV.

The chain carries TRBV9 and TRBJ2-5; D tentatively fits TRBD1 or TRBD2 (5 bases each). V was clipped by 0 bases and J by 4 bases, with 10 bases between them. CDR3 length equals 14 residues. The V gene's germline CDR1 is SGDLS and CDR2 YYNGEE. The CDR3 loop reads CASSVAVGTETQYF. DNA for the CDR3: TGTGCCAGCAGCGTAGCGGTGGGGACAGAGACCCAGTACTTC.

This chain links TRBV6-1 with TRBJ1-3, with D possibly being TRBD1 (5 bases). Trimming removed 4 bases at V and 1 base at J, with 11 bases between. CDR3 length equals 15 residues. Germline CDR1 reads MNHNS; CDR2 reads SASEGT. CDR3 in DNA: TGTGCCAGCAGTGCCCAGGGTATATCTGGAAACACCATATATTTT. It encodes CASSAQGISGNTIYF.

This chain links TRBV10-3 with TRBJ2-3; D gene uncertain. The germline V gene encodes CDR1 ENHRY and CDR2 SYGVKD. There are 15 residues in the CDR3. V was clipped by 4 bases and J by 0 bases, with 11 bases between them. The CDR3 loop is CAISGRFPSTDTQYF. CDR3 DNA: TGTGCCATCAGTGGCAGATTTCCTAGCACAGATACGCAGTATTTT.

This chain connects TRBV2 to TRBJ1-6, with 7 bases identical to TRBD1. CDR1 is SNHLY, CDR2 FYNNEI, per germline. After removal of 5 bases from V and 0 bases from J, the junction contained 10 bases not matched to a gene. The CDR3 consists of 18 residues. CDR3 DNA: TGTGCCAGCAGTCCGCTTGGACAGGCCGACTCCTATAATTCACCCCTCCACTTT. Protein sequence: CASSPLGQADSYNSPLHF.

The chain has TRBV18 and TRBJ2-5, with 16 bases identical to TRBD2. The CDR3 contains 18 residues. J gave up 4 bases and V 8 bases, and 13 bases lay outside the gene matches. Germline loops: CDR1 KGHSH, CDR2 LQKENI. The CDR3 sequence is CASRGPGTSGRALETQYF. CDR3 DNA sequence: TGTGCCAGCAGAGGCCCCGGGACTAGCGGGAGGGCCCTAGAGACCCAGTACTTC.

The genes are TRBV9 and TRBJ2-7; 11 bases are a match to TRBD2. V dropped 0 bases and J dropped 2; count of bases not matched to a gene: 4. Germline V gene sequence: CDR1 SGDLS, CDR2 YYNGEE. The CDR3 extends over 16 amino acids. CDR3 DNA: TGTGCCAGCAGCGTAGACCCGACTAGCGGGACCTACGAGCAGTACTTC. This encodes CASSVDPTSGTYEQYF.

The chain has TRBV28 and TRBJ2-4; D call uncertain. The CDR3 runs to 14 residues. The germline V gene has CDR1 MDHEN and CDR2 SYDVKM. V was pared by 3 bases and J by 0 bases, with 6 bases between. The chain's CDR3 is CASSLDQAKNIQYF. The CDR3 DNA is TGTGCCAGCAGTTTGGACCAAGCCAAAAACATTCAGTACTTC.

This sequence joins TRBV6-5 and TRBJ2-6; D is possibly TRBD1 (6 bases). CDR3 length: 15 residues. Trimming removed 6 bases at V and 1 base at J, with 10 bases between. CDR1 and CDR2 (germline): MNHEY, SVGAGI. CDR3 protein: CASRHRASGANVLTF. The CDR3 DNA is TGTGCCAGCAGACACAGGGCGTCTGGGGCCAACGTCCTGACTTTC.

Concerning this clone itself: Other DNA sequences within the sample encode an identical CDR3. CDR3 protein: CASSAGANTEAFF. CDR3 in DNA: TGTGCCAGCAGTGCAGGAGCTAACACTGAAGCTTTCTTT. The chain joins TRBV7-3 to TRBJ1-1; D uncertain. CDR3 length: 13 amino acids. CDR1 is SGHTA and CDR2 is FQGTGA in the germline V gene. Trimming took off 6 bases at V and 2 bases at J, with 10 bases between the two ends.

The chain uses TRBV6-4 and TRBJ2-3; D tentatively fits TRBD1 or TRBD2 (5 bases each). Germline CDR1 reads MRHNA; CDR2 reads SNTAGT. The CDR3 runs to 13 residues. V was pared by 2 bases and J by 8 bases, with 11 bases between. The CDR3 spells CASSDRRGATQYF. The CDR3 region has the DNA TGTGCCAGCAGTGACAGAAGGGGAGCTACGCAGTATTTT.

This chain uses TRBV27 with TRBJ2-5; the D gene is possibly TRBD2 (5 bases). The end of the DNA fits TRBJ2-7 better, so the J call may be wrong. Germline-derived CDR1 and CDR2 are MNHEY and SMNVEV (reference sequence). The CDR3 runs 15 residues. The CDR3 protein is CASSLTFSVSYEQYF. In nucleotides, the CDR3 is TGTGCCAGCAGTTTAACCTTTAGCGTCTCCTACGAGCAGTACTTC.

The chain has TRBV6-4 and TRBJ2-3; perhaps TRBD1 as D (6 bases). Trimming removed 6 bases at V and 4 bases at J, with 17 bases between. This CDR3 comprises 15 residues. Germline CDR1 is MRHNA and CDR2 is SNTAGT. This chain's CDR3 is CASRLTGMAADTQYF. The DNA of the CDR3 is TGTGCCAGCAGGCTTACAGGGATGGCTGCAGATACGCAGTATTTT.

The J gene is TRBJ1-5, the V gene TRBV28; D possibly corresponds to TRBD1 (5 bases). CDR3 length: 14 amino acids. Germline V gives CDR1 MDHEN, CDR2 SYDVKM. The V end was cut by 6 bases, the J end by 0 bases, with 9 bases between. The CDR3 is CASRGTRSNQPQHF. The DNA of the CDR3 is TGTGCCAGCAGGGGGACTCGTAGCAATCAGCCCCAGCATTTT.

The rearrangement links TRBV5-1 to TRBJ2-1, with TRBD2 matching 8 bases. In germline, CDR1 is SGHRS, CDR2 YFSETQ. Unmatched junction bases numbered 5, after V lost 0 bases and J lost 9 bases. This CDR3 has 14 residues. The CDR3 DNA sequence: TGCGCCAGCAGCTTGGATCTAGCGGGTGGTGAGCAGTTCTTC. It encodes CASSLDLAGGEQFF.